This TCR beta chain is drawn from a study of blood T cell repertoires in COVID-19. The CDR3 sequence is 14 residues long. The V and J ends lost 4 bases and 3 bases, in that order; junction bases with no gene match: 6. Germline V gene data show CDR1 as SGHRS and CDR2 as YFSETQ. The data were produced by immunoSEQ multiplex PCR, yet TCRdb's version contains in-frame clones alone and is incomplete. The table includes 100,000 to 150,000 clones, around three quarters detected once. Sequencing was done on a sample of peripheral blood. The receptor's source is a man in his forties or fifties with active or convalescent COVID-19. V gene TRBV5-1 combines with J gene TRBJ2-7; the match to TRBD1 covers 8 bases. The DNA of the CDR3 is TGCGCCAGCAGCACGACAGGGGTCGGCTACGAGCAGTACTTC. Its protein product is CASSTTGVGYEQYF.